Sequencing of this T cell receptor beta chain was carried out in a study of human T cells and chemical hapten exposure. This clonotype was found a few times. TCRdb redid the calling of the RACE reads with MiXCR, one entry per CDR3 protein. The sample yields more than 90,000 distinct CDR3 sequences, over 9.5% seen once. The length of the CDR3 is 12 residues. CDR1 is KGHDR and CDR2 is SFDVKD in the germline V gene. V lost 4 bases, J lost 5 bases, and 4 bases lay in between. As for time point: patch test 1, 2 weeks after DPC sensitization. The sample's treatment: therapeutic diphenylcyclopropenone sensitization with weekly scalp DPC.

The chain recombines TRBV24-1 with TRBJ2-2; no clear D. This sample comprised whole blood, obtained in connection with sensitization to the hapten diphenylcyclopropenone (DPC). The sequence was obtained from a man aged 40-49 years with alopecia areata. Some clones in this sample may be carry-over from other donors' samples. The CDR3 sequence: CATSDRTGELFF. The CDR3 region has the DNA TGTGCCACCAGTGACCGGACCGGGGAGCTGTTTTTT.